This T cell receptor beta chain was recovered during a study of T cell clonality in common variable immunodeficiency. This clone was recorded many times. What it recognizes is unknown. The read terminates 3 residues ahead of where the CDR3 ends, so the germline J gene completes it. The data were produced by immunoSEQ multiplex PCR, yet TCRdb's version contains in-frame clones alone and is incomplete. The specimen gives around 40,000 clones without singletons; the ten biggest hold about 3%. The study, taken as a whole, reports: The cause of increased CVID clonality remains unclear without subpopulation sequencing.

The trim removed 1 base at V and 4 bases at J, leaving 4 bases unmatched. The CDR3 runs 15 residues. Germline assignment: CDR1 SEHNR and CDR2 FQNEAQ (reference sequence). The chain employs TRBV7-9 and TRBJ1-3; 7 nucleotides align to TRBD1. The receptor was isolated from a person between 18 and 75 years old in good health. The sample taken for sequencing was peripheral blood mononuclear cells. The CDR3 bases that were read are TGTGCCAGCAGCTTAGGACAGGGCGGAGGAAACACC. This encodes CASSLGQGGGNT. In full, the CDR3 is CASSLGQGGGNTIYF. Full variable domain (rest looked up from reference TRBV7-9 and TRBJ1-3): DTGVSQNPRHKITKRGQNVTFRCDPISEHNRLYWYRQTLGQGPEFLTYFQNEAQLEKSRLLSDRFSAERPKGSFSTLEIQRTEQGDSAMYLCASSLGQGGGNTIYFGEGSWLTVV.